This is a list of T cell receptor beta chains from one sample in a study of OX40 agonist ivuxolimab in advanced cancers. TCRdb's table, derived via immunoSEQ multiplex PCR, lists solely in-frame clones and lacks some. In the table there are over 70,000 clones, roughly 89% of which are singletons. The starting material was CD4+ or CD8+ T cells sorted from blood, obtained in a trial of the OX40 agonist ivuxolimab. All receptors come from an adult with an advanced solid tumor such as melanoma, head and neck, liver or kidney cancer. Both conserved end residues are part of each CDR3. The D gene is left open where the match is weak. Expanded clones are given a class, and other clones once, few, many or no size at all.

CDR3: CASSQVPLSRRGSEAFF
DNA: TGTGCCAGCTCGCAGGTTCCCCTTTCTCGCAGGGGTTCTGAAGCTTTCTTT
V: TRBV18
size: NA
D: NA
J: TRBJ1-1

CDR3: CASSPQFPGLQNTEAFF
DNA: TGTGCCAGCAGCCCTCAATTCCCTGGACTTCAGAACACTGAAGCTTTCTTT
V: TRBV11-2
size: once
D: NA
J: TRBJ1-1

CDR3: CASSPETVGELFF
DNA: TGTGCCAGCAGCCCGGAGACGGTAGGGGAGCTGTTTTTT
V: TRBV5-4
size: NA
D: NA
J: TRBJ2-2

CDR3: CASSPTSGTGAEKLFF
DNA: TGTGCCAGCAGCCCGACGAGTGGGACAGGGGCTGAAAAACTGTTTTTT
V: TRBV7-2
size: NA
D: TRBD1
J: TRBJ1-4

CDR3: CASSAGRGGTDTQYF
DNA: TGTGCCAGCAGTGCGGGGCGGGGGGGCACAGATACGCAGTATTTT
V: TRBV2
size: NA
D: TRBD2
J: TRBJ2-3

CDR3: CASSFWGQRGNTQYF
DNA: TGTGCCAGCAGCTTCTGGGGCCAACGGGGAAATACGCAGTATTTT
V: TRBV13
size: NA
D: NA
J: TRBJ2-3

CDR3: CASSPQAGELFF
DNA: TGCGCCAGCAGCCCCCAGGCCGGGGAGCTGTTTTTT
V: TRBV5-1
size: NA
D: NA
J: TRBJ2-2

CDR3: CASSPTPQRTEAFF
DNA: TGTGCCAGCTCACCGACTCCCCAGAGGACTGAAGCTTTCTTT
V: TRBV18
size: NA
D: NA
J: TRBJ1-1

CDR3: CASSYSDRLTTMEQFF
DNA: TGTGCCAGCAGTTACTCGGACAGGCTCACTACAATGGAGCAGTTCTTC
V: TRBV6-6
size: NA
D: TRBD1
J: TRBJ2-1

CDR3: CASSLGTSGIVTQYF
DNA: TGTGCCAGCAGCTTAGGGACTAGCGGGATTGTGACCCAGTACTTC
V: TRBV7-3
size: NA
D: TRBD2
J: TRBJ2-5

CDR3: CASSVPGQIYGYTF
DNA: TGTGCCAGTAGTGTTCCGGGACAGATCTATGGCTACACCTTC
V: TRBV19
size: NA
D: TRBD1
J: TRBJ1-2

CDR3: CASSQVQDTQYF
DNA: TGTGCCAGCAGCCAAGTACAAGATACGCAGTATTTT
V: TRBV4-2
size: once
D: NA
J: TRBJ2-3

CDR3: CAVRGRRSSYNEQFF
DNA: TGTGCGGTCAGGGGCCGGCGTAGTTCCTACAATGAGCAGTTCTTC
V: TRBV7-2
size: NA
D: NA
J: TRBJ2-1

CDR3: CASSLADTQYF
DNA: TGTGCCAGCAGCTTAGCGGATACGCAGTATTTT
V: TRBV11-2
size: once
D: NA
J: TRBJ2-3

CDR3: CASSQGPGGSGNEQFF
DNA: TGCGCCAGCAGCCAAGGTCCGGGCGGGAGTGGTAATGAGCAGTTCTTC
V: TRBV4-1
size: NA
D: TRBD2
J: TRBJ2-1

CDR3: CASSFSRAGIGETQYF
DNA: TGTGCCAGCAGCTTTAGTCGAGCGGGGATCGGAGAGACCCAGTACTTC
V: TRBV7-2
size: NA
D: TRBD2
J: TRBJ2-5

CDR3: CASSEIGGTIRWAFF
DNA: TGTGCCAGCAGTGAAATAGGGGGGACAATACGTTGGGCTTTCTTT
V: TRBV6-1
size: NA
D: NA
J: TRBJ1-1

CDR3: CASSLEVGELFF
DNA: TGTGCCAGCAGCCTTGAGGTCGGGGAGCTGTTTTTT
V: TRBV7-3
size: NA
D: NA
J: TRBJ2-2

CDR3: CASSYDRDRGYTF
DNA: TGTGCCAGCAGTTACGACAGGGACCGCGGCTACACCTTC
V: TRBV28
size: NA
D: TRBD1
J: TRBJ1-2

CDR3: CASSPLTGGKGNTEAFF
DNA: TGTGCCAGCAGCCCCCTTACGGGGGGGAAGGGGAACACTGAAGCTTTCTTT
V: TRBV5-6
size: NA
D: NA
J: TRBJ1-1

CDR3: CASSTRGTGKSDQPQHF
DNA: TGTGCCAGCAGTACGAGAGGGACAGGGAAATCCGATCAGCCCCAGCATTTT
V: TRBV27
size: NA
D: TRBD1
J: TRBJ1-5

CDR3: CASSDLGPQGVYGYTF
DNA: TGTGCCAGCAGTGACTTAGGCCCTCAGGGGGTCTATGGCTACACCTTC
V: TRBV6-1
size: NA
D: TRBD1
J: TRBJ1-2

CDR3: CASSLSGGVETQYF
DNA: TGCGCCAGCAGCTTGAGCGGGGGGGTAGAGACCCAGTACTTC
V: TRBV5-1
size: NA
D: TRBD2
J: TRBJ2-5

CDR3: CASGMSSRERPDYEQYF
DNA: TGTGCCAGCGGCATGAGCTCGCGGGAGAGGCCCGACTACGAGCAGTACTTC
V: TRBV4-2
size: NA
D: TRBD2
J: TRBJ2-7

CDR3: CASSRYERVKYNEQFF
DNA: TGTGCCAGCAGCCGCTACGAGCGGGTAAAATACAATGAGCAGTTCTTC
V: TRBV7-9
size: NA
D: NA
J: TRBJ2-1